This T cell receptor (beta chain) is drawn from a study of OX40 agonist ivuxolimab in advanced cancers. Regarding the study as a whole: At 0.1-3.0 mg/kg, partial responders had clonal expansion among the lowest observed.

Comments on this clone: The antigen is unknown. This sample also contains other DNA sequences that code for the same CDR3.

Trimming at V came to 4 bases and at J to 1 base, leaving 4 bases not matched to a gene. The CDR3 has 15 residues. CDR1 is SGDLS and CDR2 is YYNGEE in the germline V gene. Data came from immunoSEQ multiplex PCR; TCRdb stores just in-frame clones and leaves some out. The sample records tens of thousands of clones, 80% to 85% being singletons. The sample here was CD4+ or CD8+ T cells sorted from blood, taken in a trial of the OX40 agonist ivuxolimab. V is TRBV9 and J is TRBJ2-2; 7 bases match TRBD1. The receptor's source is an adult with an advanced solid tumor such as melanoma, head and neck, liver or kidney cancer. In DNA, the CDR3 is TGTGCCAGCAGCCCTCGGACAGGGAACACCGGGGAGCTGTTTTTT. It specifies CASSPRTGNTGELFF. Together with reference TRBV9 and TRBJ2-2, the CDR3 gives the full variable domain: DSGVTQTPKHLITATGQRVTLRCSPRSGDLSVYWYQQSLDQGLQFLIQYYNGEERAKGNILERFSAQQFPDLHSELNLSSLELGDSALYFCASSPRTGNTGELFFGEGSRLTVL.